This TCR beta chain was found in a study of PD-L1 blockade in urothelial cancer. The sample's time point: pretreatment peripheral blood. Measured with immunoSEQ multiplex PCR; TCRdb has only the in-frame clones, and not every one. The sample records approximately 50,000 clones, more than 75% being singletons. Sequencing was performed on PBMCs, taken around atezolizumab (anti-PD-L1) treatment. The origin of this receptor is a man aged 45 to 65 with urothelial cancer.

CDR3 DNA sequence: TGCGCCAGCACCCCGGGTAGTCTTACCCAAGAGACCCAGTACTTC. It translates to CASTPGSLTQETQYF. The chain uses TRBV5-1 and TRBJ2-5; no definite D call. V was shortened by 6 bases and J by 1 base, with 16 bases between the two germline ends. CDR1 and CDR2 (germline): SGHRS, YFSETQ. The CDR3 is 15 amino acids.